The 17 T cell receptor beta chains in this list originate from one sample, sequenced in a study of T-cell memory formation after mild COVID-19. TCRdb processed the 5' RACE reads anew with MiXCR; each CDR3 protein has one entry. The sample carries about 270,000 distinct CDR3 sequences, 15% to 20% recorded once. The material sequenced was PBMCs or a T cell subset sorted from them (not recorded which). The receptor set was obtained from a man aged 18 to 30 who had mild COVID-19 (a few samples of this study predate the infection). Cell type and time point are not known.

The chain has TRBV18 and TRBJ2-5, with D perhaps matching TRBD1 (6 bases). The germline V gene encodes CDR1 KGHSH and CDR2 LQKENI. CDR3 size: 13 residues. Trimming left V 3 bases short and J 4 bases short, with 9 bases between. CDR3 bases: TGTGCCAGCTCACCTGTACAGGGAGAGACCCAGTACTTC. It yields the protein CASSPVQGETQYF.

This clonotype was picked up many times. The chain is built from TRBV7-2 and TRBJ2-1; 11 bases match TRBD1. After removal of 5 bases from V and 15 bases from J, the junction contained 12 bases not matched to a gene. Germline lookup yields CDR1 SGHTA and CDR2 FQGNSA. This CDR3 is built from 14 residues. For the CDR3, the DNA is TGTGCCAGCAGCGCCCGGACAGGGGGCCGGGAGGTGTTCTTC. This codes for CASSARTGGREVFF.

The chain employs TRBV6-2 or TRBV6-3 and TRBJ2-6; D might be TRBD1 or TRBD2, each matching 5 bases. In germline, CDR1 is MNHEY, CDR2 SVGEGT. Trimming cost V 7 bases and J 0 bases, with 22 bases left between them. The CDR3 sequence is 19 residues long. The CDR3 loop is CASTPGGGRRASGANVLTF. CDR3 sequence (DNA): TGTGCCAGCACTCCGGGTGGGGGACGGCGGGCCTCTGGGGCCAACGTCCTGACTTTC.

There are many counts of this clonotype. The V and J genes are TRBV7-2 and TRBJ2-7, with TRBD2 matching over 11 bases. V shed 8 bases, J shed 4 bases, and the junction held 4 bases outside the gene matches. Germline CDR1 and CDR2: SGHTA and FQGNSA. The CDR3 is 13 amino acids. CDR3 loop: CASGLAGGYEQYV. The CDR3 region has the DNA TGTGCCAGCGGGCTAGCGGGGGGATACGAGCAGTACGTC.

This clonotype was seen a handful of times. The chain joins TRBV4-1 to TRBJ1-2; no reliable D call. CDR1 is MGHRA, CDR2 YSYEKL, per germline. CDR3 length: 15 residues. V shed 1 base and J shed 4 bases, with 13 bases lying between them. The CDR3 sequence is CASSQASTPIYGYTF. CDR3 nucleotide sequence: TGCGCCAGCAGCCAAGCATCCACCCCAATCTATGGCTACACCTTC.

This clonotype has ten or more counts. For the CDR3, the DNA is TGTGCCAGCTCCCCCGAACTGAATACGCAGTATTTT. As protein: CASSPELNTQYF. V gene TRBV2 combines with J gene TRBJ2-3; D is uncertain. The V and J ends lost 8 bases and 7 bases respectively, with 13 bases between them. The CDR3 totals 12 residues. Germline-derived CDR1 and CDR2 are SNHLY and FYNNEI.

This clonotype was detected only a few times. This chain joins TRBV12-3 or TRBV12-4 and TRBJ2-5; maybe TRBD1 (5 bases). The CDR3 covers 12 residues. V was shortened by 5 bases and J by 6 bases, with 10 bases between the two germline ends. CDR3 coding DNA: TGTGCCAGCAGTCACAGGAGTAAGACCCAGTACTTC. It specifies CASSHRSKTQYF.

This clonotype came up a few times. This chain links TRBV20-1 with TRBJ1-1, with D possibly matching TRBD1 (6 bases). Germline CDR1 DFQATT, CDR2 SNEGSKA (reference sequence). The V end lost 1 base, the J end lost 4 bases, and 19 bases lay between the germline ends. This CDR3 region has 16 residues. CDR3 sequence: CSARGGPRGGFTEAFF. The CDR3 coding sequence is TGCAGTGCTAGAGGGGGCCCCCGTGGGGGCTTCACTGAAGCTTTCTTT.

The gene calls are TRBV3-1 and TRBJ2-2; D not certain. Per germline, CDR1 LGHDT and CDR2 YNNKEL (reference sequence). The germline V and J ends were trimmed by 4 bases and 6 bases, with 9 bases remaining between them. This CDR3 has 13 residues. CDR3: CASSPFVPGELFF. Here the CDR3 DNA reads TGTGCCAGCAGCCCGTTTGTCCCCGGGGAGCTGTTTTTT.

This clonotype has a handful of counts. The chain uses TRBV2 and TRBJ2-7; D is perhaps TRBD2 (5 bases). Germline lookup yields CDR1 SNHLY and CDR2 FYNNEI. Trimming cost V 7 bases and J 6 bases, with 19 bases left between them. There are 14 residues in the CDR3. The CDR3: CASTRRRADGEQYF. CDR3 nucleotides: TGTGCCAGCACCCGGAGGCGGGCCGATGGCGAGCAGTACTTC.

The chain has TRBV24-1 and TRBJ2-4, with D unresolved. Germline V gives CDR1 KGHDR, CDR2 SFDVKD. V was shortened by 8 bases and J by 0 bases, with 10 bases between the two germline ends. The CDR3 runs to 14 residues. In nucleotides, the CDR3 is TGTGCCACCAAGGATGGGGTAGCCAAAAACATTCAGTACTTC. Residues: CATKDGVAKNIQYF.

The chain's CDR3 is CSARVSETQYF. CDR3 in DNA: TGCAGTGCTAGGGTATCTGAGACCCAGTACTTC. This sequence joins TRBV20-1 and TRBJ2-5; D call uncertain. Germline CDR1 DFQATT, CDR2 SNEGSKA (reference sequence). V lost 3 bases and J 5 bases, leaving 7 bases between the germline ends. This CDR3 contains 11 residues.

This rearrangement joins TRBV4-2 to TRBJ2-5; 10 bases match TRBD2. The CDR3 is 16 residues long. The V segment lost 0 bases and the J segment 2 bases; nucleotides outside the gene matches: 3. Germline CDR1 is LGHNA and CDR2 is YNFKEQ. DNA for the CDR3: TGTGCCAGCAGCCAAGAGCGGACTAGCGGTCAAGAGACCCAGTACTTC. It encodes CASSQERTSGQETQYF.

This clonotype came up many times. The chain links TRBV5-1 to TRBJ2-2; 9 bases align to TRBD1. With V trimmed by 7 bases and J by 4 bases, 11 bases remained unmatched. The CDR3 consists of 16 residues. Germline V gene sequence: CDR1 SGHRS, CDR2 YFSETQ. This chain's CDR3 is CASRAPGQGGTGELFF. The DNA of the CDR3 is TGCGCCAGCCGGGCTCCGGGACAGGGAGGCACCGGGGAGCTGTTTTTT.

The rearrangement joins TRBV27 to TRBJ2-1, with 9 bases matching TRBD2. V lost 6 bases to trimming and J lost 1 base; unmatched junction nucleotides: 13. Looked up from germline, CDR1 is MNHEY and CDR2 is SMNVEV (reference sequence). CDR3 size: 18 residues. The CDR3 DNA sequence: TGTGCCAGCAGGCCCCGGGGTAGCGGGGGCCAGTCCTACAATGAGCAGTTCTTC. Its protein is CASRPRGSGGQSYNEQFF.

The V and J genes are TRBV7-9 and TRBJ2-2; D is ambiguous. The V gene lost 1 base and the J gene lost 4 bases, with 31 bases spanning the gap. CDR1 is SEHNR and CDR2 is FQNEAQ in the germline V gene (reference sequence). The CDR3 runs 22 residues. The CDR3 bases are TGTGCCAGCAGCTTAGACCCCCTTGGGATAGGAGCCCAGAAAAGAGGCACCGGGGAGCTGTTTTTT. Its protein product is CASSLDPLGIGAQKRGTGELFF.

This clonotype was counted only a few times. V is TRBV5-5 and J is TRBJ1-5; tentatively, D is TRBD1 (6 bases). The CDR3 loop spans 15 amino acids. Deletions cut 4 bases from V and 2 bases from J, with 13 bases between. Germline CDR1 is SGHKS and CDR2 is YYEKEE (reference sequence). The CDR3 bases are TGTGCCAGCAGCGCAGGGGCCACGGGCAATCAGCCCCAGCATTTT. Residues: CASSAGATGNQPQHF.